These 22 T cell receptor beta chains share one sample of origin, sequenced in a study of blood T cells in healthy people across ages. The second PCR ran about 6 to 11 cycles with a sample-barcoded 5' primer and J-beta primers. TCRdb independently ran MiXCR on the 5' RACE reads; one entry per CDR3 protein. The sample records fewer than 700,000 distinct CDR3 sequences, 40% to 50% being singletons. Sequenced material: blood. The receptors were gathered from a man older than 75 in good health.

The chain has TRBV28 and TRBJ2-7; 7 positions match TRBD1. Germline V gene lookup returns CDR1 MDHEN and CDR2 SYDVKM. There are 18 residues in the CDR3. After removal of 6 bases from V and 5 bases from J, the junction contained 22 bases not matched to a gene. The CDR3 coding sequence is TGTGCCAGCAGCCCCACAGAAGAGACAGGGAAACATGGCGACGAGCAGTACTTC. Translation: CASSPTEETGKHGDEQYF.

This clonotype was seen more than once but under ten times. This chain connects TRBV20-1 to TRBJ1-2; D remains unclear. The V gene's germline CDR1 is DFQATT and CDR2 SNEGSKA (reference sequence). This CDR3 contains 13 residues. Deletions cut 5 bases from V and 4 bases from J, with 14 bases between. CDR3 DNA: TGCAGTGCTCTATTGGGCTCCTCCTATGGCTACACCTTC. Residues: CSALLGSSYGYTF.

In the case of this clonotype: Possible read error: a much larger clone is one base away. The V call is TRBV7-2, the J call TRBJ1-1; D remains ambiguous. Germline V gene sequence: CDR1 SGHTA, CDR2 FQGNSA. CDR3 length equals 13 residues. The V and J ends lost 5 bases and 2 bases respectively, with 9 bases between them. CDR3 DNA: TGTGCCAGCAGCGTACAGAGAAACACTGAAGCTTTCTTT. Amino acid sequence: CASSVQRNTEAFF. The complete variable domain, with remaining parts taken from reference TRBV7-2 and TRBJ1-1, reads GAGVSQSPSNKVTEKGKDVELRCDPISGHTALYWYRQSLGQGLEFLIYFQGNSAPDKSGLPSDRFSAERTGGSVSTLTIQRTQQEDSAVYLCASSVQRNTEAFFGQGTRLTVV.

The chain carries TRBV4-1 and TRBJ1-4; D is ambiguous. The CDR3 is 15 amino acids. V lost 6 bases and J 7 bases, leaving 18 bases between the germline ends. Germline CDR1 and CDR2: MGHRA and YSYEKL. The CDR3 nucleotides are TGCGCCAGCAGGTTTGCGCCTACCGGCGGTGAAAAACTGTTTTTT. Translating gives CASRFAPTGGEKLFF.

About this clonotype itself: This clone may be a read error of a much larger clone one base away. The V and J genes are TRBV29-1 and TRBJ2-1; 9 bases are shared with TRBD2. The DNA end favors TRBJ2-7, so the J call may be wrong. Germline CDR1 SQVTM, CDR2 ANQGSEA. CDR3 size: 14 residues. CDR3 sequence (DNA): TGCAGCGTCGCGCTAGCGGGGTCCTACAATGAGCAGTACTTC. Its translation is CSVALAGSYNEQYF.

For the CDR3, the DNA is TGTGCCAGCAGGAAGAGGGGGGAGTTGGGAGCCGAGCAGTACTTC. Its translation is CASRKRGELGAEQYF. The V call is TRBV6-5, the J call TRBJ2-7; D might be TRBD1 or TRBD2, each matching 6 bases. The CDR3 contains 15 residues. Trimming took 6 bases from V and 6 from J, leaving 21 bases between them. Germline V gives CDR1 MNHEY, CDR2 SVGAGI.

The genes are TRBV5-6 and TRBJ2-3; D is uncertain. The V gene's germline CDR1 is SGHDT and CDR2 YYEEEE. The CDR3 has 13 residues. V lost 2 bases and J lost 7, with 11 bases in between. The CDR3 bases are TGTGCCAGCAGCTTCGATCGCTCGAATACGCAGTATTTT. Translated: CASSFDRSNTQYF.

This clonotype was recorded at least ten times. V usage is TRBV5-1 and J usage is TRBJ2-5; D might be TRBD1 (5 bases). V shed 1 base and J shed 2 bases, with 15 bases lying between them. The CDR3 has 16 residues. Looked up from germline, CDR1 is SGHRS and CDR2 is YFSETQ. CDR3 residues: CASSLIFGARQETQYF. The CDR3 bases are TGCGCCAGCAGCTTGATATTTGGGGCCCGGCAAGAGACCCAGTACTTC. Full variable domain (outside the CDR3, taken from reference TRBV5-1 and TRBJ2-5): KAGVTQTPRYLIKTRGQQVTLSCSPISGHRSVSWYQQTPGQGLQFLFEYFSETQRNKGNFPGRFSGRQFSNSRSEMNVSTLELGDSALYLCASSLIFGARQETQYFGPGTRLLVL.

The V and J genes are TRBV11-3 and TRBJ2-7; D might be TRBD1 or TRBD2, each matching 5 bases. The J call may be faulty, since TRBJ2-5 better matches the DNA end. The CDR3 loop spans 14 amino acids. Germline CDR1 is SGHNT and CDR2 is YENEEA. For the CDR3, the DNA is TGTGCCAGCAGCGCCCGACGAGGGGTGGAGACCCAGTACTTC. This sequence encodes CASSARRGVETQYF.

This chain joins TRBV6-5 and TRBJ1-2; 8 bases are a match to TRBD1. Trimming at V came to 6 bases and at J to 8 bases, leaving 14 bases not matched to a gene. This CDR3 is built from 15 residues. Germline V CDR1 and CDR2: MNHEY, SVGAGI. In DNA, the CDR3 is TGTGCCAGCAGCAAAAGACAGGGGCGGGGAAACGGCTACACCTTC. It specifies CASSKRQGRGNGYTF.

The CDR3 coding sequence is TGTGCCAGCAGTTTTGGACTGGCGAACACTGAAGCTTTCTTT. Translation gives CASSFGLANTEAFF. The J gene is TRBJ1-1, the V gene TRBV12-3 or TRBV12-4, with unresolved D. V was clipped by 3 bases and J by 1 base, with 9 bases between them. There are 14 residues in the CDR3.

The chain employs TRBV29-1 and TRBJ2-7; D is possibly TRBD2 (7 bases). The J call may be incorrect, as the DNA end agrees better with TRBJ2-5. The CDR3 is 15 amino acids. Germline values: CDR1 SQVTM, CDR2 ANQGSEA. As DNA, the CDR3 is TGCAGCGTTGGGGGGCGGGGGTCCTTTTGGGAGACCCAGTACTTC. This translates into CSVGGRGSFWETQYF.

This clonotype was seen only a few times. V usage is TRBV5-1 and J usage is TRBJ2-5; 9 bases align to TRBD2. Germline V gene sequence: CDR1 SGHRS, CDR2 YFSETQ. V shed 0 bases and J 6 bases; nucleotides not matched to a gene: 6. CDR3 length equals 15 residues. CDR3 DNA sequence: TGCGCCAGCAGCTTGGATGCGGGGGGGCTGAAGACCCAGTACTTC. Encoded protein: CASSLDAGGLKTQYF.

This chain uses TRBV15 with TRBJ2-1; the D call may be TRBD1 or TRBD2 (5 bases each). Germline lookup yields CDR1 LNHNV and CDR2 YYDKDF (reference sequence). This CDR3 has 15 residues. V lost 1 base to trimming and J lost 13 bases, with 20 bases between them. CDR3 loop: CATSRAGTEQETQFF. The CDR3 DNA sequence: TGTGCCACCAGCAGAGCCGGGACGGAACAAGAGACCCAGTTCTTC.

This clonotype has a single count. The chain is built from TRBV14 and TRBJ2-7; no firm D call. V was pared by 10 bases and J by 7 bases, with 26 bases between. Germline V gives CDR1 SGHDN, CDR2 FVKESK. CDR3 length: 15 amino acids. The CDR3 reads CATTRLMSSYNEQYF. In nucleotides, the CDR3 is TGTGCCACCACCCGACTGATGAGCTCCTACAATGAGCAGTACTTC.

The V gene is TRBV12-3 or TRBV12-4, the J gene TRBJ2-5, with D possibly being TRBD2 (6 bases). The CDR3 loop spans 12 amino acids. Trimming shortened V by 6 bases and J by 7 bases, and 12 bases separated the two germline ends. This CDR3 is CASSGSLGTQYF. The CDR3, as DNA: TGTGCCAGCAGCGGGAGCCTAGGGACCCAGTACTTC.

This clonotype was observed a handful of times. V usage is TRBV5-5 and J usage is TRBJ2-1, with a weak D call TRBD2 (7 bases). The CDR3 covers 15 residues. Germline V gene lookup returns CDR1 SGHKS and CDR2 YYEKEE (reference sequence). Trimming left V 4 bases short and J 8 bases short, with 19 bases between. DNA of the CDR3: TGTGCCAGCAGCCGGGGGGACACTCAAACCTATGAGCAGTTCTTC. It encodes CASSRGDTQTYEQFF.

V gene TRBV4-3 combines with J gene TRBJ2-3; weak D call: TRBD1 (5 bases). Germline CDR1 is LGHNA and CDR2 is YSLEER. The V gene lost 3 bases and the J gene lost 0 bases, with 13 bases spanning the gap. CDR3 length: 16 residues. The CDR3 spells CASSQGPRTSTDTQYF. DNA of the CDR3: TGCGCCAGCAGCCAGGGGCCGAGAACGAGCACAGATACGCAGTATTTT.

This clonotype appeared a few times. The chain links TRBV7-2 to TRBJ2-5; possibly TRBD1 for D (6 bases). Germline CDR1 and CDR2: SGHTA and FQGNSA. Trimming stripped 1 base from V and 4 bases from J, with 10 bases between. This CDR3 comprises 14 residues. This CDR3 is CASSLETRGETQYF. CDR3 nucleotide sequence: TGTGCCAGCAGCTTAGAGACCAGGGGAGAGACCCAGTACTTC.

The chain has TRBV28 and TRBJ2-1, with 11 bases that match TRBD2. Per the germline V gene, CDR1 is MDHEN and CDR2 is SYDVKM. The V and J ends lost 6 bases and 0 bases, in that order; junction bases with no gene match: 10. This CDR3 spans 18 amino acids. CDR3 coding DNA: TGTGCCAGCAGCAATGCCGGGACTAGCGGTAGCTCCTACAATGAGCAGTTCTTC. It codes for CASSNAGTSGSSYNEQFF.

This clonotype was seen only a few times. CDR3 DNA sequence: TGTGCCAGCAGCAAAACTAGCGGGAGTTTCAATGAGCAGTTCTTC. The encoded protein is CASSKTSGSFNEQFF. The chain carries TRBV6-2 or TRBV6-3 and TRBJ2-1; TRBD2 aligns across 11 bases. V dropped 6 bases and J dropped 6; count of bases not matched to a gene: 7. This CDR3 has 15 residues. Germline V gives CDR1 MNHEY, CDR2 SVGEGT.

This chain connects TRBV7-3 to TRBJ2-3; D is possibly TRBD1 (6 bases). V was pared by 4 bases and J by 3 bases, with 14 bases between. This CDR3 has 15 residues. Per the germline V gene, CDR1 is SGHTA and CDR2 is FQGTGA. The CDR3 DNA reads as TGTGCCAGCAGCTCAAGGGGACACATTACAGATACGCAGTATTTT. Protein sequence: CASSSRGHITDTQYF.